Given below is one T cell receptor beta chain in context. Recruited during active infection, patients (from Seattle) were subsequently followed longitudinally. This sample was included in a study of blood T cell repertoires in COVID-19. Across the study: The samples span acute and convalescent COVID-19 from the United States, Italy and Spain. The analysed material was cDNA or gDNA that came from T cells, B-cell-depleted T cells, or PBMCs.

As processed by the authors: Reference gene primer amplification in the assay estimated nucleated cell counts. Data came from immunoSEQ multiplex PCR; TCRdb stores just in-frame clones and leaves some out. V and J calls and clone size are given by that table; D and trimming were obtained from the DNA. This table holds over 150,000 clones, around nine tenths found once. The CDR3 covers 17 residues. V lost 10 bases, J lost 0 bases, and 7 bases stayed unmatched. From germline, CDR1 is LNHNV and CDR2 YYDKDF (reference sequence). The receptor comes from a man between 50 and 59 years old with COVID-19, enrolled during active disease. The rearrangement uses TRBV15 and TRBJ2-1, with TRBD2 matching 15 bases. Sequencing was carried out using peripheral blood. The CDR3 bases are TGTGCCATCAGGACTAGCGGGAGGGGGATCTCCTACAATGAGCAGTTCTTC. This sequence encodes CAIRTSGRGISYNEQFF.